The 27 T cell receptor beta chains below all came from one sample that was sequenced in a study of shared clonotypes between healthy human individuals. The protocol was immunoSEQ multiplex PCR, while the TCRdb copy is restricted to in-frame clones and leaves out a portion. The data show some 2,100,000 clones, 90% to 95% seen once. CD45RO negativity and positive selection for CCR7 defined naive CD8 cells, a population that excluded terminally differentiated effector memory CD45RA+ cells. The sample taken for sequencing was naive CD8+ T cells from PBMCs. These receptors were taken from a man between 18 and 35 years old in good health. Some clones in this sample may be carry-over from other donors' samples.

The chain employs TRBV11-2 and TRBJ1-4, with 7 bases lining up with TRBD1. The V gene's germline CDR1 is SGHAT and CDR2 FQNNGV. The CDR3 is 14 amino acids. Germline trimming cut 6 bases from V and 3 bases from J; bases unmatched to any gene: 4. The DNA for the CDR3 is TGTGCCAGCAGGGGGACAGTTCCTAATGAAAAACTGTTTTTT. Protein: CASRGTVPNEKLFF.

This sequence joins TRBV7-2 and TRBJ2-3, with D hard to call. CDR1 is SGHTA and CDR2 is FQGNSA in the germline V gene. This CDR3 comprises 12 residues. Trimming shortened V by 5 bases and J by 5 bases, and 8 bases separated the two germline ends. The CDR3 sequence: CASSPEVDTQYF. In DNA form, the CDR3 reads TGTGCCAGCAGCCCAGAGGTAGATACGCAGTATTTT. The full variable domain, rest sourced from reference TRBV7-2 and TRBJ2-3, is GAGVSQSPSNKVTEKGKDVELRCDPISGHTALYWYRQSLGQGLEFLIYFQGNSAPDKSGLPSDRFSAERTGGSVSTLTIQRTQQEDSAVYLCASSPEVDTQYFGPGTRLTVL.

The V gene is TRBV19, the J gene TRBJ2-1, with 12 nucleotides matching TRBD1. The CDR3 sequence is 18 residues long. The V gene end was trimmed by 3 bases and the J gene end by 7 bases; junction bases not matched to a gene: 13. Germline-derived CDR1 and CDR2 are LNHDA and SQIVND (reference sequence). CDR3 sequence reads: CASSIGLPGDRGQNEQFF. The CDR3 DNA is TGTGCCAGTAGTATTGGCCTTCCCGGGGACAGGGGGCAGAATGAGCAGTTCTTC. The entire variable domain, with the rest obtained from reference TRBV19 and TRBJ2-1, is as follows: DGGITQSPKYLFRKEGQNVTLSCEQNLNHDAMYWYRQDPGQGLRLIYYSQIVNDFQKGDIAEGYSVSREKKESFPLTVTSAQKNPTAFYLCASSIGLPGDRGQNEQFFGPGTRLTVL.

V is TRBV27 and J is TRBJ2-7; 7 positions match TRBD2. V lost 10 bases to trimming and J lost 5 bases; unmatched junction nucleotides: 8. The CDR3 spans 12 residues. Germline V gene lookup returns CDR1 MNHEY and CDR2 SMNVEV (reference sequence). The CDR3 coding sequence is TGTGCCACCAGAGCGGGGATTAACGAGCAGTACTTC. Translated: CATRAGINEQYF.

The rearrangement uses TRBV6-1 and TRBJ1-5; D may be TRBD1 (5 bases). Trimming removed 2 bases at V and 6 bases at J, with 14 bases between. The germline V gene encodes CDR1 MNHNS and CDR2 SASEGT. This CDR3 contains 15 residues. The DNA of the CDR3 is TGTGCCAGCAGTGAAAGGGCAGGGTGGGTTCAGCCCCAGCATTTT. Amino acid sequence: CASSERAGWVQPQHF.

Concerning this clone: Other nucleotide sequences in the sample specify the same CDR3. The rearrangement uses TRBV7-9 and TRBJ2-5; D not resolved. The CDR3 consists of 12 residues. With 1 base removed from V and 5 bases from J, the gap between germline ends came to 5 bases. Germline-derived CDR1 and CDR2 are SEHNR and FQNEAQ (reference sequence). CDR3 amino acids: CASSLGWETQYF. In DNA, the CDR3 is TGTGCCAGCAGCTTAGGCTGGGAGACCCAGTACTTC.

The chain joins TRBV10-3 to TRBJ1-1, with D hard to call. Germline loops: CDR1 ENHRY, CDR2 SYGVKD. Trimming stripped 6 bases from V and 0 bases from J, with 8 bases between. The length of the CDR3 is 13 residues. The CDR3 loop is CAISGPMNTEAFF. The CDR3 region has the DNA TGTGCCATCAGCGGACCGATGAACACTGAAGCTTTCTTT.

The CDR3 protein is CASSVSSGRDEQFF. The CDR3 bases are TGCGCCAGCAGTGTATCTAGCGGGAGGGATGAGCAGTTCTTC. J is TRBJ2-1 and V is TRBV10-2; 12 positions match TRBD2. Germline lookup yields CDR1 WSHSY and CDR2 SAAADI. Losses at the gene ends were 4 bases for V and 8 bases for J; bases not matched to a gene: 3. The CDR3 has 14 residues.

The chain links TRBV5-6 to TRBJ1-2; no clear D. This CDR3 region has 13 residues. Germline-derived CDR1 and CDR2 are SGHDT and YYEEEE. Trimming left V 4 bases short and J 5 bases short, with 12 bases between. CDR3 amino acids: CASSTVDPYGYTF. The CDR3, as DNA: TGTGCCAGCAGCACGGTGGATCCTTATGGCTACACCTTC.

V usage is TRBV7-6 and J usage is TRBJ2-2; 7 nucleotides align to TRBD1. The trim removed 2 bases at V and 0 bases at J, leaving 9 bases unmatched. The CDR3 is 18 residues long. Germline lookup yields CDR1 SGHVS and CDR2 FNYEAQ. The CDR3 DNA reads as TGTGCCAGCAGCTTATTCCTCCCGGGACAGCCGAACACCGGGGAGCTGTTTTTT. Amino acid sequence: CASSLFLPGQPNTGELFF.

The chain carries TRBV7-9 and TRBJ1-3; D call uncertain. Trimming removed 3 bases from V and 1 base from J, with 7 bases in between. Per the germline V gene, CDR1 is SEHNR and CDR2 is FQNEAQ (reference sequence). The CDR3 has 14 amino acids. CDR3 bases: TGTGCCAGCAGCTTTTGGGAATCTGGAAACACCATATATTTT. Translation gives CASSFWESGNTIYF.

This clone was recorded only once. The CDR3 loop reads CASSMRLNRGISYNEQFF. CDR3 nucleotides: TGTGCCAGTAGTATGCGCCTTAACAGGGGGATCTCCTACAATGAGCAGTTCTTC. The chain combines TRBV19 with TRBJ2-1; the match to TRBD1 covers 8 bases. Per the germline V gene, CDR1 is LNHDA and CDR2 is SQIVND (reference sequence). CDR3 length equals 18 residues. V shed 3 bases and J 0 bases; nucleotides not matched to a gene: 10. Using reference TRBV19 and TRBJ2-1 for the parts outside the CDR3, the full variable domain is DGGITQSPKYLFRKEGQNVTLSCEQNLNHDAMYWYRQDPGQGLRLIYYSQIVNDFQKGDIAEGYSVSREKKESFPLTVTSAQKNPTAFYLCASSMRLNRGISYNEQFFGPGTRLTVL.

The chain couples TRBV9 to TRBJ2-3; unclear D gene. The CDR3 has 15 residues. The V gene's germline CDR1 is SGDLS and CDR2 YYNGEE. V shed 0 bases and J shed 0 bases, with 8 bases lying between them. The CDR3 is CASSVAHLSTDTQYF. CDR3 DNA: TGTGCCAGCAGCGTAGCCCACCTGAGCACAGATACGCAGTATTTT.

The V gene is TRBV27, the J gene TRBJ1-2; D not resolved. Trimming cost V 0 bases and J 8 bases, with 10 bases left between them. This CDR3 contains 13 residues. Per germline, CDR1 MNHEY and CDR2 SMNVEV (reference sequence). The CDR3 sequence: CASSLSLRSGYTF. The CDR3 DNA is TGTGCCAGCAGTTTATCCTTGAGATCGGGCTACACCTTC.

About this clone itself: Additional DNA sequences in this sample encode the identical CDR3. This rearrangement joins TRBV28 to TRBJ2-1, with D perhaps given as TRBD1 or TRBD2 (6 bases each). Trimming removed 1 base at V and 5 bases at J, with 9 bases between. The CDR3 has 14 residues. CDR1 and CDR2 (germline): MDHEN, SYDVKM. The CDR3 spells CASSLSGADNEQFF. CDR3 DNA: TGTGCCAGCAGTTTATCGGGGGCGGACAATGAGCAGTTCTTC.

In its sample, this clone was seen once. As DNA, the CDR3 is TGTGCCAGCAGCCCAGAGGGACAGCTTAATGAAAAACTGTTTTTT. Amino acids: CASSPEGQLNEKLFF. The rearrangement links TRBV9 to TRBJ1-4, with 7 bases identical to TRBD1. The CDR3 covers 15 residues. CDR1 is SGDLS, CDR2 YYNGEE, per germline. V dropped 4 bases and J dropped 4; count of bases not matched to a gene: 7.

The chain couples TRBV18 to TRBJ2-3; 7 bases align to TRBD1. The CDR3 extends over 18 amino acids. Per the germline V gene, CDR1 is KGHSH and CDR2 is LQKENI. Trimming took 6 bases from V and 2 from J; bases not matched to a gene: 17. The CDR3 DNA sequence: TGTGCCAGCTCGCCCGAAGGGGGACAGAGCCAAAACACAGATACGCAGTATTTT. It is translated as CASSPEGGQSQNTDTQYF.

The rearrangement joins TRBV19 to TRBJ2-1; possibly TRBD1 or TRBD2 for D (5 bases each). The V and J ends lost 5 bases and 0 bases respectively, with 17 bases between them. The CDR3 contains 17 residues. Per germline, CDR1 LNHDA and CDR2 SQIVND (reference sequence). The CDR3 sequence: CASSLPPGPISYNEQFF. The CDR3 DNA reads as TGTGCCAGTAGTCTCCCCCCGGGGCCAATCTCCTACAATGAGCAGTTCTTC.

This sequence joins TRBV28 and TRBJ2-2, with D uncertain. The CDR3 spans 15 residues. Trimming pared 5 bases from V and 2 bases from J, leaving 12 bases between. CDR1 and CDR2 (germline): MDHEN, SYDVKM. CDR3 sequence reads: CASSPVTFNTGELFF. The CDR3 coding sequence is TGTGCCAGCAGTCCCGTTACTTTTAACACCGGGGAGCTGTTTTTT.

The V gene is TRBV4-1, the J gene TRBJ2-7, with 11 nucleotides matching TRBD1. CDR1 MGHRA and CDR2 YSYEKL come from the germline V gene. The CDR3 is 15 residues long. V was clipped by 4 bases and J by 5 bases; unmatched bases: 7. The CDR3 reads CASSRGQGVLNEQYF. In DNA form, the CDR3 reads TGCGCCAGCAGCCGGGGACAGGGGGTTCTCAACGAGCAGTACTTC.

In regard to this clone: In the same sample, other DNA sequences code for this CDR3. DNA for the CDR3: TGCGCCAGCAGCTTGGGTCGGGGGCAAGAGACCCAGTACTTC. Encoded protein: CASSLGRGQETQYF. The chain joins TRBV5-1 to TRBJ2-5, with D perhaps matching TRBD2 (6 bases). Germline V CDR1 and CDR2: SGHRS, YFSETQ. Trimming removed 0 bases at V and 2 bases at J, with 8 bases between. The length of the CDR3 is 14 residues.

This chain uses TRBV28 with TRBJ1-3; the D is unclear. V lost 2 bases and J lost 2, with 10 bases in between. The germline CDR1 and CDR2 sequences are MDHEN and SYDVKM. The CDR3 has 15 amino acids. The CDR3, as DNA: TGTGCCAGCAGTTTAAATCCCAGAGCTGGAAACACCATATATTTT. Its protein is CASSLNPRAGNTIYF.

The gene calls are TRBV7-8 and TRBJ2-1, with TRBD1 identical over 7 bases. J lost 9 bases, V lost 5 bases, and 13 bases had no gene match. The CDR3 consists of 15 residues. Germline V gene sequence: CDR1 SGHVS, CDR2 FQNEAQ. CDR3: CASSRRQGSTGEQFF. CDR3 nucleotide sequence: TGTGCCAGCAGCAGGCGACAGGGTAGTACGGGTGAGCAGTTCTTC.

The chain's CDR3 is CASSEYISGNTIYF. CDR3 DNA: TGTGCCAGCAGTGAATATATCTCTGGAAACACCATATATTTT. The rearrangement uses TRBV25-1 and TRBJ1-3; D remains ambiguous. V was trimmed by 0 bases and J by 0 bases, leaving 3 bases between them. Germline CDR1 reads MGHDK; CDR2 reads SYGVNS. The CDR3 spans 14 residues.

This sequence joins TRBV9 and TRBJ2-1; possible D gene TRBD2, 5 bases. V lost 6 bases to trimming and J lost 1 base, with 14 bases between them. This CDR3 contains 15 residues. CDR1 is SGDLS, CDR2 YYNGEE, per germline. The CDR3 protein is CASTEGRSSYNEQFF. In nucleotides, the CDR3 is TGTGCCAGCACCGAAGGGAGAAGTTCCTACAATGAGCAGTTCTTC. Filled out from reference TRBV9 and TRBJ2-1, the complete variable domain reads DSGVTQTPKHLITATGQRVTLRCSPRSGDLSVYWYQQSLDQGLQFLIQYYNGEERAKGNILERFSAQQFPDLHSELNLSSLELGDSALYFCASTEGRSSYNEQFFGPGTRLTVL.

This chain uses TRBV9 with TRBJ1-4, with 7 bases fitting TRBD1. The ends lost 7 bases at V and 5 bases at J; junction bases unmatched: 5. Germline values: CDR1 SGDLS, CDR2 YYNGEE. The CDR3 is 13 amino acids. The CDR3 DNA follows: TGTGCCAGCCAGGGACAGCCGAATGAAAAACTGTTTTTT. The encoded protein is CASQGQPNEKLFF.

This sequence joins TRBV19 and TRBJ1-1; 9 bases align to TRBD1. CDR3 length: 14 residues. CDR1 is LNHDA, CDR2 SQIVND, per germline (reference sequence). Losses at the gene ends were 5 bases for V and 5 bases for J; bases not matched to a gene: 6. The CDR3 DNA reads as TGTGCCAGTAGTCTCCGGACAGGGGAAACTGAAGCTTTCTTT. As protein: CASSLRTGETEAFF.